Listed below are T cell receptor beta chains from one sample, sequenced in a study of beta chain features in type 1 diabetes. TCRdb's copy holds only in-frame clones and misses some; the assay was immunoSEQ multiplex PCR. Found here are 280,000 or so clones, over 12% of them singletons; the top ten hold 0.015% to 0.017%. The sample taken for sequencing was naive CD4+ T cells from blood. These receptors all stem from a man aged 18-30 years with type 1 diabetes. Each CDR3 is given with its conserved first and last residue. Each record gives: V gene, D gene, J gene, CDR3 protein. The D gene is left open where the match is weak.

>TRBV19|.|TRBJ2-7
CASSIAAAYEQYF
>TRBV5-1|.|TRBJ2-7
CASSVGQTYEQYF
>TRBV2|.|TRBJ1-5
CASSQGNSNQPQHF
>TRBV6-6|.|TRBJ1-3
CASSYSGGTPGNTIYF
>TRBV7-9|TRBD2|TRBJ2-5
CASGPTPGGTQEGETQYF
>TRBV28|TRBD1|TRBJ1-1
CASRDRMNTEAFF
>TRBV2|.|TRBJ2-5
CASEGSGETQYF
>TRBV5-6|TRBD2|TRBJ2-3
CASSLAGLAGSTDTQYF
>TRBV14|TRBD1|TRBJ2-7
CASSQVQGVVSYEQYF
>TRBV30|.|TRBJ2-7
CAWSGAPTYEQYF
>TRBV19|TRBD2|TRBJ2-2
CASSIALAGVTGELFF
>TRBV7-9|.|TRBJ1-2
CASSLAGRSPNYGYTF
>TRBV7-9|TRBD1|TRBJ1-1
CASSLGDRNTEAFF
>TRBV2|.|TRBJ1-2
CASTPGGNYGYTF
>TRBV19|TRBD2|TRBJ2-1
CASSRTLADHNEQFF
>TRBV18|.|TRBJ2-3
CASSLRQGGADTQYF
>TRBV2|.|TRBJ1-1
CASRYAGAYTEAFF
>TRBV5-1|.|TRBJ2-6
CASSLQGSGANVLTF
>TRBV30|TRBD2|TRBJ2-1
CAWSRHGLAGVGQFF
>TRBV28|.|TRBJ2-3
CASSRPSGDTQYF
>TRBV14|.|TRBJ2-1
CASSQGLATSSFF
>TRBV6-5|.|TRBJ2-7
CASSSRSLYEQYF
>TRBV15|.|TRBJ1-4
CATSREVGALTNEKLFF
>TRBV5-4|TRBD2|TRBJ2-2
CASRSGTSGSRNTGELFF
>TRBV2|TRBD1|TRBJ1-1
CASSHPDRGYTEAFF
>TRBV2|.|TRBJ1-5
CASRDRIYSNQPQHF
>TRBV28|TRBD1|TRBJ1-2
CASITGQASYGYTF
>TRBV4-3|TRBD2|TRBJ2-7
CASSRGILVTVSGRNEQYF